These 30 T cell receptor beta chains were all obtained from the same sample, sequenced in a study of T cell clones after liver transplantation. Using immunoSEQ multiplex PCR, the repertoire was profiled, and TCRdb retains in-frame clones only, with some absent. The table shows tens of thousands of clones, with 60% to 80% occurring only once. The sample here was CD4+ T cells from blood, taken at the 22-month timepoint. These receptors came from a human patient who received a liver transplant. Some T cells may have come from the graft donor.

CDR3 loop: CASRRTVNSNQPQHF. CDR3 bases: TGTGCCAGCAGGAGGACAGTTAATAGCAATCAGCCCCAGCATTTT. This chain connects TRBV6-5 to TRBJ1-5, with D perhaps matching TRBD1 (6 bases). The V end lost 6 bases, the J end lost 0 bases, and 12 bases lay between the germline ends. Germline V gene data show CDR1 as MNHEY and CDR2 as SVGAGI. The CDR3 sequence is 15 residues long.

The chain's CDR3 is CSVAQGSYGYTF. The CDR3 DNA sequence: TGCAGCGTAGCACAGGGGTCGTATGGCTACACCTTC. This chain connects TRBV29-1 to TRBJ1-2; 7 bases map to TRBD1. Germline trimming cut 6 bases from V and 5 bases from J; bases unmatched to any gene: 6. From germline, CDR1 is SQVTM and CDR2 ANQGSEA. CDR3 length: 12 amino acids.

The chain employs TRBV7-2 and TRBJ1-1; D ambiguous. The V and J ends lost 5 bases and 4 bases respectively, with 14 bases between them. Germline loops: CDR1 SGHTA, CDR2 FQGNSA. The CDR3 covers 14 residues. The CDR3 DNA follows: TGTGCCAGCAGCCGTCGGGTTGCAGGCACTGAAGCTTTCTTT. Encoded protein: CASSRRVAGTEAFF.

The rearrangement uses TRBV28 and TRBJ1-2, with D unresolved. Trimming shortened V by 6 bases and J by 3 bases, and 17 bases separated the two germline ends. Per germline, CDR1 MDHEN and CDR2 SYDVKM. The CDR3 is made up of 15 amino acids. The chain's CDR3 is CASSAWVTLYYGYTF. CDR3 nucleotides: TGTGCCAGCAGCGCTTGGGTCACCCTCTACTATGGCTACACCTTC.

CDR3 region: CAISNRGHTGELFF. The CDR3, as DNA: TGTGCCATCAGTAACAGGGGGCACACCGGGGAGCTGTTTTTT. This rearrangement joins TRBV10-3 to TRBJ2-2, with 9 nucleotides matching TRBD1. The CDR3 totals 14 residues. In germline, CDR1 is ENHRY, CDR2 SYGVKD. V shed 5 bases, J shed 3 bases, and the junction held 1 base outside the gene matches.

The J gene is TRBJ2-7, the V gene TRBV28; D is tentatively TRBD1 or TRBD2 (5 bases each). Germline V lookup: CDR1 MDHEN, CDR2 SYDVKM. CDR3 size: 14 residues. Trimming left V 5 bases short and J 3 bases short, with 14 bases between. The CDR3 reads CASSETGPNYEQYF. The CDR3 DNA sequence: TGTGCCAGCAGTGAGACGGGACCCAACTACGAGCAGTACTTC.

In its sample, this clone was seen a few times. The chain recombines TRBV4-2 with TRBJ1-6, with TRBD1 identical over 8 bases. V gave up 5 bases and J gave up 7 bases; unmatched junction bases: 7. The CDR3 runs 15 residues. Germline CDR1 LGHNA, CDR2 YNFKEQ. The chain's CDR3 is CASSTYRGDNSPLHF. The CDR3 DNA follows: TGTGCCAGCAGCACATACAGGGGGGACAATTCACCCCTCCACTTT.

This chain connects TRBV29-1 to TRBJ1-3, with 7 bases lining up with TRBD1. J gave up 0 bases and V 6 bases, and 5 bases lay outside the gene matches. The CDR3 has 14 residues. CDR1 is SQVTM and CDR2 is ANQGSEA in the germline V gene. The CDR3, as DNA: TGCAGCGTGTCGGGGACAGCCTCTGGAAACACCATATATTTT. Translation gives CSVSGTASGNTIYF. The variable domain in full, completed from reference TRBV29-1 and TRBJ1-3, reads SAVISQKPSRDICQRGTSLTIQCQVDSQVTMMFWYRQQPGQSLTLIATANQGSEATYESGFVIDKFPISRPNLTFSTLTVSNMSPEDSSIYLCSVSGTASGNTIYFGEGSWLTVV.

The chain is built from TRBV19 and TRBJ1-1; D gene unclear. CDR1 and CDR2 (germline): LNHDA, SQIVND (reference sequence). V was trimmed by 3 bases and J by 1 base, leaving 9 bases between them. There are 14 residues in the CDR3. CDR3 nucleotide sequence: TGTGCCAGTAGTATGGCCTCGTCGAACACTGAAGCTTTCTTT. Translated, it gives CASSMASSNTEAFF.

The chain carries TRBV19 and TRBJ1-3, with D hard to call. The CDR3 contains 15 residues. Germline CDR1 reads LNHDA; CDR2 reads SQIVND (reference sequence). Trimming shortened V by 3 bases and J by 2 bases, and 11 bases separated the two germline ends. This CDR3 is CASSMIGRTGNTIYF. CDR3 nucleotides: TGTGCCAGTAGTATGATCGGGAGGACTGGAAACACCATATATTTT.

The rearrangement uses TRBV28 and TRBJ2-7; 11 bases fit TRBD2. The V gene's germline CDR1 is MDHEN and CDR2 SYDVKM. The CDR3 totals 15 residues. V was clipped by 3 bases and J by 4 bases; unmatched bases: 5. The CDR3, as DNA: TGTGCCAGCAGTTTTAGCGGGGGGGGCGATTACGAGCAGTACTTC. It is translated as CASSFSGGGDYEQYF.

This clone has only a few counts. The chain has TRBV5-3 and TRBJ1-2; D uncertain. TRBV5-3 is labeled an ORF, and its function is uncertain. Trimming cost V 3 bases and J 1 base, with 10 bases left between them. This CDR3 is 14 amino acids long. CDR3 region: CARSWTENNYGYTF. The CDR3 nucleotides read TGTGCCAGAAGCTGGACCGAGAATAACTATGGCTACACCTTC.

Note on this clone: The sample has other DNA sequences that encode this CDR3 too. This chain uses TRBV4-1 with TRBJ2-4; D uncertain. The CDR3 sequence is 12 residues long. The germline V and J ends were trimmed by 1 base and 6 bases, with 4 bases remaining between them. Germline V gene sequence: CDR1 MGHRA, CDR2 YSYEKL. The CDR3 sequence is CASSQAGNIQYF. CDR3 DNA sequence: TGCGCCAGCAGCCAAGCCGGAAACATTCAGTACTTC.

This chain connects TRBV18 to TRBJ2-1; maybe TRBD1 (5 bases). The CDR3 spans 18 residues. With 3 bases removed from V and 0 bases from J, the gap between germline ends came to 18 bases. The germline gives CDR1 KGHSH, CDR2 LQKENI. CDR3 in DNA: TGTGCCAGCTCACCTATAGGACACAGCGTCTCCTCCTACAATGAGCAGTTCTTC. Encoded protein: CASSPIGHSVSSYNEQFF.

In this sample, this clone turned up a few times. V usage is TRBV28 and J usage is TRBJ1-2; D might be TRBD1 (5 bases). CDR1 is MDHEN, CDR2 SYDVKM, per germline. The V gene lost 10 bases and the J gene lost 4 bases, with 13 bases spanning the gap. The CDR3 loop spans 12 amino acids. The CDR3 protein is CAIGTGIYGYTF. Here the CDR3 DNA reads TGTGCCATTGGTACAGGTATCTATGGCTACACCTTC.

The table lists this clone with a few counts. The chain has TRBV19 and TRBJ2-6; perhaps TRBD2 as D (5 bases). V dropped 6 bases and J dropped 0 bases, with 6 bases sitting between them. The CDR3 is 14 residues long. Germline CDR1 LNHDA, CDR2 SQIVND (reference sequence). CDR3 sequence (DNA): TGTGCCAGTAGGGAGGACTCTGGGGCCAACGTCCTGACTTTC. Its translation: CASREDSGANVLTF. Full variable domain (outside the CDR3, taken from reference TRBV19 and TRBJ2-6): DGGITQSPKYLFRKEGQNVTLSCEQNLNHDAMYWYRQDPGQGLRLIYYSQIVNDFQKGDIAEGYSVSREKKESFPLTVTSAQKNPTAFYLCASREDSGANVLTFGAGSRLTVL.

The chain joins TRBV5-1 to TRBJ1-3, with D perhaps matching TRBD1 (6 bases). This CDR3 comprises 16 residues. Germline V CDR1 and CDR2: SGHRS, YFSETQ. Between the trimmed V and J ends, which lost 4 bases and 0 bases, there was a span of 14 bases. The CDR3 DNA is TGCGCCAGCAGCCGTATAGGGGGTCCCTCTGGAAACACCATATATTTT. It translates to CASSRIGGPSGNTIYF.

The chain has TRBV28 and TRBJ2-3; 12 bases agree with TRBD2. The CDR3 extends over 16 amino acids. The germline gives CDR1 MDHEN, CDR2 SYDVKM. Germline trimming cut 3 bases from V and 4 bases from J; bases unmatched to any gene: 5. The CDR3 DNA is TGTGCCAGCAGTTTCCCCGCTAGCGGGGGGGCAGATACGCAGTATTTT. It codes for CASSFPASGGADTQYF.

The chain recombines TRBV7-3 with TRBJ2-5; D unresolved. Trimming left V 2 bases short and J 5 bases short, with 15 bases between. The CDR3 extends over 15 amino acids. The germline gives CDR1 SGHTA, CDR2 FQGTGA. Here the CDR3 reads CASSLGPSPDETQYF. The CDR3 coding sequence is TGTGCCAGCAGCTTAGGACCGAGCCCTGACGAGACCCAGTACTTC. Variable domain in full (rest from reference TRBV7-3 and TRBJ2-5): GAGVSQTPSNKVTEKGKYVELRCDPISGHTALYWYRQSLGQGPEFLIYFQGTGAADDSGLPNDRFFAVRPEGSVSTLKIQRTERGDSAVYLCASSLGPSPDETQYFGPGTRLLVL.

The CDR3 DNA sequence: TGTGCCAGCAGTTTAGCGGCAGCTGGGAGTTCACCCCTCCACTTT. It yields the protein CASSLAAAGSSPLHF. J is TRBJ1-6 and V is TRBV28, with D unclear. Trimming cost V 2 bases and J 9 bases, with 14 bases left between them. This CDR3 is built from 15 residues. Germline values: CDR1 MDHEN, CDR2 SYDVKM.

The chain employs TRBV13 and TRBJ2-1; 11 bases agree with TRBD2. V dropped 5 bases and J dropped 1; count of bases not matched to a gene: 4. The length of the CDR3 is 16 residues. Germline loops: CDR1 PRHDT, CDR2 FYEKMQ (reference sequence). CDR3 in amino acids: CASSDSGGASYNEQFF. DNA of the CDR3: TGTGCCAGCAGCGATAGCGGGGGGGCGTCCTACAATGAGCAGTTCTTC.

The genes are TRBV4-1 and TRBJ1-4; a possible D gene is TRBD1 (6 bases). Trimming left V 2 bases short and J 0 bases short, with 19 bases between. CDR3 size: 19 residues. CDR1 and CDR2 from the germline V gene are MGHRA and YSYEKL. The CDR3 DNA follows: TGCGCCAGCAGCCAACACGAAAAGGACAGAGTTGCAACTAATGAAAAACTGTTTTTT. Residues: CASSQHEKDRVATNEKLFF.

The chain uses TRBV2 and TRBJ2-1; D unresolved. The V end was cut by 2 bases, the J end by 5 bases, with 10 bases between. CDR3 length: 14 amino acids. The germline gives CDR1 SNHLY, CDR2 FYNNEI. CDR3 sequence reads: CASSELMSHNEQFF. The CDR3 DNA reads TGTGCCAGCAGTGAATTAATGAGCCACAATGAGCAGTTCTTC.

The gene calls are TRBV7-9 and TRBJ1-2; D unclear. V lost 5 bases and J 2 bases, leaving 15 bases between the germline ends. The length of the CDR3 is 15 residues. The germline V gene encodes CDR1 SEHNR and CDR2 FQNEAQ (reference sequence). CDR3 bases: TGTGCCAGCAGCCTCCCCCACAGCCCCAACTATGGCTACACCTTC. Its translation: CASSLPHSPNYGYTF. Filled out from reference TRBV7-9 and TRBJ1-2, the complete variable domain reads DTGVSQNPRHKITKRGQNVTFRCDPISEHNRLYWYRQTLGQGPEFLTYFQNEAQLEKSRLLSDRFSAERPKGSFSTLEIQRTEQGDSAMYLCASSLPHSPNYGYTFGSGTRLTVV.

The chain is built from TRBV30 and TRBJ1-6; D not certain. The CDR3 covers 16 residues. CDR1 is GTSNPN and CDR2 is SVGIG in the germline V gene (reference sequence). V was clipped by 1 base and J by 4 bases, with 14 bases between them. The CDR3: CAWSGPGSAYNSPLHF. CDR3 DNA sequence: TGTGCCTGGAGTGGGCCGGGCTCGGCATATAATTCACCCCTCCACTTT. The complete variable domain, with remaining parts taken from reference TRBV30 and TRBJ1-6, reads SQTIHQWPATLVQPVGSPLSLECTVEGTSNPNLYWYRQAAGRGLQLLFYSVGIGQISSEVPQNLSASRPQDRQFILSSKKLLLSDSGFYLCAWSGPGSAYNSPLHFGNGTRLTVT.

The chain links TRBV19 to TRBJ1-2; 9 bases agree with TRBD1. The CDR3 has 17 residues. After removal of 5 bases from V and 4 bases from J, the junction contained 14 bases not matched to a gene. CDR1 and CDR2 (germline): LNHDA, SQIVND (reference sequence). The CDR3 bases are TGTGCCAGTAGTGACCTACCGGGACAGGGATCGAGCTATGGCTACACCTTC. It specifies CASSDLPGQGSSYGYTF.

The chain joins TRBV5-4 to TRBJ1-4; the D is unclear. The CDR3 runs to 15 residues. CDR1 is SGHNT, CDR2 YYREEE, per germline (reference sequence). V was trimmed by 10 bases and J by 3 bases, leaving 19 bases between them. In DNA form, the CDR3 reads TGTGCCTCCCGGGCAGGAACCCAATCTAATGAAAAACTGTTTTTT. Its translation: CASRAGTQSNEKLFF.

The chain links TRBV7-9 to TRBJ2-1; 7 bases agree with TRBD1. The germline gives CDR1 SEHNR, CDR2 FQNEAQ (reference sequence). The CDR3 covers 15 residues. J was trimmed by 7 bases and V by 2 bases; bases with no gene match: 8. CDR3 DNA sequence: TGTGCCAGCAGCTTAATGGGACAGTCATCGAATGAGCAGTTCTTC. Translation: CASSLMGQSSNEQFF.

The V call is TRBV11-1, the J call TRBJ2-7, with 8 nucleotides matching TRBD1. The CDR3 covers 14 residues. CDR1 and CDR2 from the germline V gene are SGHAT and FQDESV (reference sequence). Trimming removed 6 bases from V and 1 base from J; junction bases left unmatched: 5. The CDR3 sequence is CASRWTGRSYEQYF. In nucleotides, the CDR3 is TGTGCCAGCAGATGGACAGGGCGTTCCTACGAGCAGTACTTC.

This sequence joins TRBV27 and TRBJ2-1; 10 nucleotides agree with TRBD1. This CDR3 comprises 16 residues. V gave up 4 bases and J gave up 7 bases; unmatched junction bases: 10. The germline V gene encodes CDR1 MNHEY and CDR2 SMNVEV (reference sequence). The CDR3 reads CASSSQGQGGRNEQFF. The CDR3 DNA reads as TGTGCCAGCAGTTCCCAAGGACAGGGGGGAAGGAATGAGCAGTTCTTC.